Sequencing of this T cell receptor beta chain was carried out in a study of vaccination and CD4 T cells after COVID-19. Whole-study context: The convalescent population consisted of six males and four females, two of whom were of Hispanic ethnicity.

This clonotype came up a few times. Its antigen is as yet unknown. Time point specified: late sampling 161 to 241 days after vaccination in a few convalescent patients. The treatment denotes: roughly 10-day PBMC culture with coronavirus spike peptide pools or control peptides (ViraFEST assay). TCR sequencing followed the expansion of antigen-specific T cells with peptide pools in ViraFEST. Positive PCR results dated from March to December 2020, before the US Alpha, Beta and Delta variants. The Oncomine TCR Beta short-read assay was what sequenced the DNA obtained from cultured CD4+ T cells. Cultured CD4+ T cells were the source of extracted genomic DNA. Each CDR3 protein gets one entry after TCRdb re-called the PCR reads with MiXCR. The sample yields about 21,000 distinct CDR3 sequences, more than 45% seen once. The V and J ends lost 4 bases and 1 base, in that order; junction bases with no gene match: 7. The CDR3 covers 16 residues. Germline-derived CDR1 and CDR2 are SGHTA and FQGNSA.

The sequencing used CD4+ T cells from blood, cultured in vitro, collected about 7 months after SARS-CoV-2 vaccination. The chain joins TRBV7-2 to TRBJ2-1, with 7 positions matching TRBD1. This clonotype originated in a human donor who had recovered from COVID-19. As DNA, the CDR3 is TGTGCCAGCAGCTCAAAGACAGGGCGTTCCTACAATGAGCAGTTCTTC. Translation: CASSSKTGRSYNEQFF.